These 27 T cell receptor beta chains were all obtained from the same sample, sequenced in a study of CD8 T cells in ankylosing spondylitis. TCRdb independently ran MiXCR on the 5' RACE reads; one entry per CDR3 protein. The table shows 200,000 to 300,000 distinct CDR3 sequences, with less than 9.5% occurring only once. The specimen was blood, either unsorted or a sorted T cell fraction (not recorded which). Receptors were obtained from a female donor with ankylosing spondylitis or in good health (not recorded which).

This clonotype came up many times. V is TRBV20-1 and J is TRBJ1-1; D uncertain. V lost 6 bases and J 4 bases, leaving 18 bases between the germline ends. The CDR3 covers 14 residues. Germline CDR1 DFQATT, CDR2 SNEGSKA (reference sequence). CDR3 residues: CSAQLAREGTEAFF. The CDR3, as DNA: TGCAGTGCCCAGTTGGCACGGGAGGGCACTGAAGCTTTCTTT.

In regard to this clonotype: A read error may explain this, as a much larger clone is one base away. The chain carries TRBV2 and TRBJ1-1; D is unclear. The CDR3 is 14 residues long. The germline gives CDR1 SNHLY, CDR2 FYNNEI. As DNA, the CDR3 is TGTGCCAGCAGTGAAAGGATGACGAACACTGAAGCTTTGTTT. This translates into CASSERMTNTEALF.

In this sample, this clonotype turned up many times. The rearrangement links TRBV5-1 to TRBJ2-5; tentatively, D is TRBD1 (6 bases). V lost 2 bases and J lost 5, with 22 bases in between. This CDR3 contains 17 residues. Germline V CDR1 and CDR2: SGHRS, YFSETQ. The CDR3 DNA reads as TGCGCCAGCAGCTTCGGATGGGGGCAGGGGCGTAGGGAGACCCAGTACTTC. Encoded protein: CASSFGWGQGRRETQYF.

As regards this clonotype: One end of the junction does not line up with germline, which may come from a read error. The genes are TRBV5-1 and TRBJ2-7, with D perhaps matching TRBD1 or TRBD2 (5 bases each). The CDR3 sequence is 15 residues long. Germline V gene lookup returns CDR1 SGHRS and CDR2 YFSETQ. CDR3 coding DNA: TGCGCCAACAGCTTGGGGCCAGGGAGCTCCTACGAGCAGTACTTC. It is translated as CANSLGPGSSYEQYF.

This clonotype appeared many times. The chain joins TRBV12-3 or TRBV12-4 to TRBJ2-7, with 8 bases that match TRBD2. With 7 bases clipped from V and 5 bases from J, the junction kept 10 bases outside the gene matches. The CDR3 has 14 amino acids. CDR3 loop: CASMRGERSHEQYF. Here the CDR3 DNA reads TGTGCCAGCATGCGGGGGGAAAGGAGCCACGAGCAGTACTTC.

This clonotype was recorded only once. This may be a read error: a much more frequent sequence differs by one nucleotide. The rearrangement uses TRBV27 and TRBJ1-1; 7 bases line up with TRBD1. The germline V gene has CDR1 MNHEY and CDR2 SMNVEV (reference sequence). V lost 4 bases, J lost 6 bases, and 14 bases stayed unmatched. The CDR3 contains 16 residues. The DNA of the CDR3 is TGTGCCAGCAGTTCCCGTCATCAGGGGGGGAGTGCTGAAGCTTTCTTT. It translates to CASSSRHQGGSAEAFF.

This clonotype has ten or more counts. The chain links TRBV12-3 or TRBV12-4 to TRBJ1-3; unclear D gene. With 4 bases removed from V and 3 bases from J, the gap between germline ends came to 7 bases. CDR3 length: 13 residues. CDR3 DNA: TGTGCCAGCAGTTCCGGTGGTGGAAACACCATATATTTT. Translation: CASSSGGGNTIYF.

Ten or more counts support this clonotype. The chain employs TRBV5-1 and TRBJ2-7; no reliable D call. V lost 7 bases, J lost 0 bases, and 14 bases lay in between. This CDR3 is built from 14 residues. CDR1 is SGHRS and CDR2 is YFSETQ in the germline V gene. The CDR3 DNA reads as TGCGCCAGCCGCCAGGACGGTCCCTCCTACGAGCAGTACTTC. The encoded protein is CASRQDGPSYEQYF.

This clonotype came up many times. V is TRBV5-1 and J is TRBJ2-7; 7 positions match TRBD1. CDR3 length: 14 amino acids. Trimming took 3 bases from V and 0 from J; bases not matched to a gene: 3. Germline V gene sequence: CDR1 SGHRS, CDR2 YFSETQ. As DNA, the CDR3 is TGCGCCAGCAGCTCCCGGGACAGCTCCTACGAGCAGTACTTC. It specifies CASSSRDSSYEQYF.

This clonotype was seen more than once but under ten times. The chain has TRBV7-9 and TRBJ2-7, with D maybe TRBD1 (6 bases). From germline, CDR1 is SEHNR and CDR2 FQNEAQ (reference sequence). Trimming cost V 5 bases and J 3 bases, with 14 bases left between them. The length of the CDR3 is 14 residues. The CDR3 coding sequence is TGTGCCAGCAGCACCCCATACAGGGTCTACGAGCAGTACTTC. Its translation is CASSTPYRVYEQYF.

This clonotype was seen at least ten times. V gene TRBV20-1 combines with J gene TRBJ2-7; 7 nucleotides line up with TRBD2. The CDR3 is made up of 13 amino acids. V lost 7 bases, J lost 6 bases, and 12 bases stayed unmatched. Germline V gene data show CDR1 as DFQATT and CDR2 as SNEGSKA (reference sequence). The CDR3 here is CSVPIRLAGEQYF. CDR3 nucleotides: TGCAGTGTTCCGATCCGACTAGCTGGCGAGCAGTACTTC.

This clonotype was seen ten or more times. This rearrangement joins TRBV29-1 to TRBJ2-1; TRBD1 agrees at 7 bases. The junction had 13 bases not matched to a gene; V was cut back by 7 bases and J by 7 bases. The CDR3 is made up of 14 amino acids. Germline V gene sequence: CDR1 SQVTM, CDR2 ANQGSEA. The CDR3 DNA follows: TGCAGCGCCCGTGCAGGGGGACGAAGGAATGAGCAGTTCTTC. Amino acid sequence: CSARAGGRRNEQFF.

This clonotype was seen ten or more times. The chain has TRBV27 and TRBJ2-5; a weak D match, TRBD1 (5 bases). Deletions cut 11 bases from V and 5 bases from J, with 12 bases between. Germline lookup yields CDR1 MNHEY and CDR2 SMNVEV (reference sequence). The CDR3 consists of 11 residues. For the CDR3, the DNA is TGTGCCGGTCAGGGAAGGGAGACCCAGTACTTC. It codes for CAGQGRETQYF.

In this sample, this clonotype turned up many times. The V call is TRBV7-8, the J call TRBJ2-5; D perhaps matches TRBD1 (5 bases). The CDR3 spans 15 residues. V was trimmed by 6 bases and J by 4 bases, leaving 18 bases between them. Germline CDR1 and CDR2: SGHVS and FQNEAQ. CDR3 bases: TGTGCCAGCAGTTACCCGACAGACGGCGGAGAGACCCAGTACTTC. The encoded protein is CASSYPTDGGETQYF. Using reference TRBV7-8 and TRBJ2-5 for the parts outside the CDR3, the full variable domain is GAGVSQSPRYKVAKRGQDVALRCDPISGHVSLFWYQQALGQGPEFLTYFQNEAQLDKSGLPSDRFFAERPEGSVSTLKIQRTQQEDSAVYLCASSYPTDGGETQYFGPGTRLLVL.

This clonotype showed up just once. J is TRBJ1-5 and V is TRBV29-1; 7 bases map to TRBD1. This CDR3 spans 13 amino acids. The germline V gene has CDR1 SQVTM and CDR2 ANQGSEA. The ends lost 2 bases at V and 6 bases at J; junction bases unmatched: 4. The CDR3 here is CSVESQGGQPQHF. In nucleotides, the CDR3 is TGCAGCGTTGAAAGTCAGGGGGGTCAGCCCCAGCATTTT.

Many counts were recorded for this clonotype. This chain links TRBV5-5 with TRBJ1-2, with D unclear. Germline CDR1 and CDR2: SGHKS and YYEKEE (reference sequence). V dropped 2 bases and J dropped 5 bases, with 10 bases sitting between them. The CDR3 runs 13 residues. For the CDR3, the DNA is TGTGCCAGCAGCTTTCAGGAGTCGTATGGCTACACCTTC. Translation: CASSFQESYGYTF.

V gene TRBV3-1 combines with J gene TRBJ1-6; weak D call: TRBD1 (6 bases). The CDR3 is 20 amino acids. Germline CDR1 is LGHDT and CDR2 is YNNKEL (reference sequence). V dropped 2 bases and J dropped 13 bases, with 33 bases sitting between them. In nucleotides, the CDR3 is TGTGCCAGCAGCCAACAACCTGGGGCGACCTCCGGGACAAGAACCTCTCCCCTCCACTTT. The encoded protein is CASSQQPGATSGTRTSPLHF. Based on the CDR3 plus reference TRBV3-1 and TRBJ1-6, the full variable domain is DTAVSQTPKYLVTQMGNDKSIKCEQNLGHDTMYWYKQDSKKFLKIMFSYNNKELIINETVPNRFSPKSPDKAHLNLHINSLELGDSAVYFCASSQQPGATSGTRTSPLHFGNGTRLTVT.

This clonotype was seen many times. The chain joins TRBV10-3 to TRBJ2-1; D perhaps matches TRBD2 (6 bases). V dropped 6 bases and J dropped 0 bases, with 15 bases sitting between them. Germline V gives CDR1 ENHRY, CDR2 SYGVKD. The CDR3 totals 16 residues. In DNA, the CDR3 is TGTGCCATCAGCAACTACGACGGGAGCTCCTACAATGAGCAGTTCTTC. This codes for CAISNYDGSSYNEQFF.

In its sample, this clonotype was seen many times. The V call is TRBV6-5, the J call TRBJ1-2, with D possibly being TRBD1 (6 bases). The CDR3 has 13 residues. Germline values: CDR1 MNHEY, CDR2 SVGAGI. The ends were cut back, 5 bases at V and 5 bases at J, with 12 bases in the middle. The CDR3 DNA follows: TGTGCCAGCAGTACCGACAGGCGGTATGGCTACACCTTC. It encodes CASSTDRRYGYTF.

Ten or more counts support this clonotype. This sequence joins TRBV5-4 and TRBJ2-4; 7 bases align to TRBD2. V trimming: 4 bases; J trimming: 8 bases; junction bases outside the gene matches: 12. From germline, CDR1 is SGHNT and CDR2 YYREEE (reference sequence). CDR3 size: 15 residues. Here the CDR3 reads CASSATLGGSDIQYF. CDR3 nucleotides: TGTGCCAGCAGCGCAACACTCGGGGGGTCGGACATTCAGTACTTC. The entire variable domain, with the rest obtained from reference TRBV5-4 and TRBJ2-4, is as follows: ETGVTQSPTHLIKTRGQQVTLRCSSQSGHNTVSWYQQALGQGPQFIFQYYREEENGRGNFPPRFSGLQFPNYSSELNVNALELDDSALYLCASSATLGGSDIQYFGAGTRLSVL.

This clonotype was counted at least ten times. This chain uses TRBV6-1 with TRBJ2-6; D is perhaps TRBD1 or TRBD2 (5 bases each). The CDR3 sequence is 17 residues long. Looked up from germline, CDR1 is MNHNS and CDR2 is SASEGT. V lost 3 bases and J lost 0, with 12 bases in between. The CDR3 here is CASSEMGVSSGANVLTF. Here the CDR3 DNA reads TGTGCCAGCAGTGAGATGGGGGTTAGCTCTGGGGCCAACGTCCTGACTTTC.

This clonotype came up many times. The rearrangement links TRBV7-2 to TRBJ2-1; D possibly corresponds to TRBD2 (6 bases). The germline gives CDR1 SGHTA, CDR2 FQGNSA. Trimming took off 1 base at V and 7 bases at J, with 11 bases between the two ends. CDR3 length: 14 residues. The CDR3 coding sequence is TGTGCCAGCAGCTTAGGTCTCCGGGAGAATGAGCAGTTCTTC. Translated: CASSLGLRENEQFF.

This clonotype was counted at least ten times. The chain is built from TRBV5-1 and TRBJ2-2; D may be TRBD2 (5 bases). V was shortened by 4 bases and J by 6 bases, with 7 bases between the two germline ends. From germline, CDR1 is SGHRS and CDR2 YFSETQ. The CDR3 totals 12 residues. CDR3 in DNA: TGCGCCAGCAGCCCACTAGCCGGGGAGCTGTTTTTT. Its translation is CASSPLAGELFF.

The table lists this clonotype with many counts. The chain is built from TRBV7-2 and TRBJ2-3; TRBD2 matches 8 bases. Unmatched junction bases numbered 3, after V lost 2 bases and J lost 5 bases. Germline CDR1 is SGHTA and CDR2 is FQGNSA. The CDR3 extends over 14 amino acids. The CDR3 loop reads CASSLSGRRDTQYF. The DNA of the CDR3 is TGTGCCAGCAGCTTAAGCGGGAGACGAGATACGCAGTATTTT.

This sequence joins TRBV4-3 and TRBJ2-2, with D unresolved. CDR1 is LGHNA, CDR2 YSLEER, per germline. The V end was cut by 2 bases, the J end by 7 bases, with 8 bases between. This CDR3 region has 13 residues. The CDR3 region is CASSQLRRGELFF. CDR3 DNA sequence: TGCGCCAGCAGCCAACTGCGTCGCGGGGAGCTGTTTTTT.

This clonotype was found many times. The chain joins TRBV4-3 to TRBJ2-7; TRBD1 is a possible D gene (6 bases). V was cut by 3 bases and J by 2 bases, with 14 bases left in between. The CDR3 is 15 residues long. Germline V gene data show CDR1 as LGHNA and CDR2 as YSLEER. CDR3 in amino acids: CASSHRAQGAYEQYF. As DNA, the CDR3 is TGCGCCAGCAGCCACAGGGCACAGGGAGCCTACGAGCAGTACTTC.

At least ten counts were recorded for this clonotype. This chain connects TRBV12-3 or TRBV12-4 to TRBJ2-3; 7 positions match TRBD1. The CDR3 is made up of 14 amino acids. J lost 2 bases, V lost 5 bases, and 4 bases had no gene match. Here the CDR3 DNA reads TGTGCCAGCAGTCCGGACAGGCCCACAGATACGCAGTATTTT. Protein product: CASSPDRPTDTQYF.